Presented here are 14 T cell receptor beta chains from one specimen sequenced in a study of CD8 T cells in ankylosing spondylitis. Study-wide results and limits: For ankylosing spondylitis blood, a TCR beta motif of eight or nine highly homologous variants appeared characteristic.

In TCRdb, the 5' RACE reads were re-called with MiXCR into one record per CDR3 protein. The sample holds approximately 150,000 distinct CDR3 sequences; 15% to 20% are singletons and the top ten take 30% to 35%. For these TCRs, the target antigens are not known. The sequenced sample was blood, either unsorted or a sorted T cell fraction (not recorded which). All receptors come from a male donor with ankylosing spondylitis.

The chain links TRBV4-1 to TRBJ1-1, with D tentatively TRBD1 (6 bases). The CDR3 length is 16 residues. Germline V gives CDR1 MGHRA, CDR2 YSYEKL. V was shortened by 3 bases and J by 0 bases, with 14 bases between the two germline ends. CDR3 amino acids: CASSQAPQGLNTEAFF. For the CDR3, the DNA is TGCGCCAGCAGCCAGGCCCCACAGGGATTGAACACTGAAGCTTTCTTT.

The rearrangement links TRBV6-1 to TRBJ2-5, with 9 bases aligning to TRBD1. The germline gives CDR1 MNHNS, CDR2 SASEGT. The CDR3 has 16 amino acids. V dropped 0 bases and J dropped 4; count of bases not matched to a gene: 6. This CDR3 reads CASSEAQGTGLETQYF. In DNA, the CDR3 is TGTGCCAGCAGTGAAGCGCAGGGGACAGGGTTAGAGACCCAGTACTTC.

This chain's CDR3 is CASSLSAGNEQYF. The CDR3 nucleotides are TGTGCCAGCAGCCTAAGTGCGGGCAACGAGCAGTACTTC. This chain joins TRBV7-9 and TRBJ2-7, with TRBD2 as a possible D gene (5 bases). There are 13 residues in the CDR3. The germline gives CDR1 SEHNR, CDR2 FQNEAQ (reference sequence). Deletions cut 5 bases from V and 5 bases from J, with 13 bases between.

This chain connects TRBV27 to TRBJ2-7, with a tentative D call TRBD1 (5 bases). The CDR3 sequence is 14 residues long. V shed 6 bases and J shed 5 bases, with 17 bases lying between them. In germline, CDR1 is MNHEY, CDR2 SMNVEV (reference sequence). CDR3 nucleotides: TGTGCCAGCAGATCAAGGGCAGGGTCCCACGAGCAGTACTTC. This translates into CASRSRAGSHEQYF.

V is TRBV6-1 and J is TRBJ2-7; no reliable D call. The V gene's germline CDR1 is MNHNS and CDR2 SASEGT. The CDR3 contains 14 residues. V was pared by 5 bases and J by 2 bases, with 13 bases between. This CDR3 is CASSLGRVPYEQYF. The CDR3 region has the DNA TGTGCCAGCAGTCTTGGACGTGTTCCCTACGAGCAGTACTTC.

This clonotype has only a few counts. The genes are TRBV9 and TRBJ1-2, with 8 bases lining up with TRBD1. This CDR3 region has 12 residues. Germline V gives CDR1 SGDLS, CDR2 YYNGEE. The CDR3 is CASWDRPYGYTF. CDR3 DNA: TGTGCAAGCTGGGACAGGCCGTATGGCTACACCTTC.

This clonotype was picked up many times. The chain joins TRBV20-1 to TRBJ2-7; 10 nucleotides match TRBD2. J was trimmed by 7 bases and V by 3 bases; bases with no gene match: 15. The germline V gene has CDR1 DFQATT and CDR2 SNEGSKA (reference sequence). The CDR3 runs to 16 residues. The CDR3 is CSASPYRPIAGGEQYF. CDR3 bases: TGCAGTGCTAGCCCCTACCGACCCATAGCGGGAGGAGAGCAGTACTTC.

The chain recombines TRBV7-9 with TRBJ2-1; 10 bases fit TRBD2. Per germline, CDR1 SEHNR and CDR2 FQNEAQ (reference sequence). The CDR3 is 16 residues long. V trimming: 4 bases; J trimming: 6 bases; junction bases outside the gene matches: 9. This CDR3 is CASSSRAIAGGNEQFF. The DNA of the CDR3 is TGTGCCAGCAGCTCTAGAGCTATAGCGGGAGGCAATGAGCAGTTCTTC.

The chain carries TRBV2 and TRBJ2-7; D is tentatively TRBD1 or TRBD2 (6 bases each). The ends were cut back, 8 bases at V and 2 bases at J, with 10 bases in the middle. Germline-derived CDR1 and CDR2 are SNHLY and FYNNEI. The CDR3 contains 12 residues. Here the CDR3 reads CASGRTAYEQYF. CDR3 DNA sequence: TGTGCCAGCGGGAGGACAGCCTACGAGCAGTACTTC.

This clonotype showed up just a few times. V gene TRBV4-1 combines with J gene TRBJ2-7; D is uncertain. The CDR3 sequence is 15 residues long. V lost 1 base to trimming and J lost 2 bases, with 12 bases between them. Germline CDR1 is MGHRA and CDR2 is YSYEKL. As DNA, the CDR3 is TGCGCCAGCAGCCAAGTCGGCAGGTCAGCCTACGAGCAGTACTTC. It yields the protein CASSQVGRSAYEQYF.

This clonotype was detected a few times. The chain links TRBV28 to TRBJ2-7; 9 bases match TRBD2. The V and J ends lost 4 bases and 0 bases, in that order; junction bases with no gene match: 13. Germline assignment: CDR1 MDHEN and CDR2 SYDVKM. CDR3 length equals 18 residues. The CDR3 sequence: CASSSALGLAKSSYEQYF. In DNA form, the CDR3 reads TGTGCCAGCAGTTCCGCCCTAGGACTAGCGAAAAGCTCCTACGAGCAGTACTTC.

In this sample, this clonotype turned up many times. The chain has TRBV28 and TRBJ1-2; D unresolved. Trimming stripped 7 bases from V and 6 bases from J, with 6 bases between. The CDR3 runs to 10 residues. Germline V gene sequence: CDR1 MDHEN, CDR2 SYDVKM. The CDR3 loop is CASTSNGYTF. The CDR3 nucleotides are TGTGCCAGCACCTCTAATGGCTACACCTTC.

This clonotype showed up just a few times. The chain is built from TRBV29-1 and TRBJ2-7, with D unclear. Germline CDR1 and CDR2: SQVTM and ANQGSEA. V was pared by 6 bases and J by 0 bases, with 9 bases between. This CDR3 spans 12 amino acids. The CDR3 loop reads CSVGGNSYEQYF. CDR3 nucleotides: TGCAGCGTAGGTGGGAACTCCTACGAGCAGTACTTC.

This clonotype was counted only a few times. CDR3 bases: TGTGCCAGCAGCCCACGCGTGCACGACACTGAAGCTTTCTTT. It is translated as CASSPRVHDTEAFF. This rearrangement joins TRBV7-9 to TRBJ1-1; D gene unclear. Germline loops: CDR1 SEHNR, CDR2 FQNEAQ (reference sequence). This CDR3 has 14 residues. V lost 5 bases and J lost 3, with 13 bases in between.